These 16 T cell receptor beta chains were sequenced from one sample in a study of shared T cell receptors in the human thymus. Clones were sequenced by immunoSEQ multiplex PCR, and TCRdb holds only the in-frame ones, with some missing. The sample lists under 850,000 clones, 70% to 90% occurring once. This sample also appeared in a second study, on human thymus T cells.

The specimen was thymocytes. These TCRs come from a boy in the first two years of life with a congenital heart defect.

This clone came up once. The gene calls are TRBV13 and TRBJ2-1; TRBD2 agrees at 14 bases. Germline loops: CDR1 PRHDT, CDR2 FYEKMQ (reference sequence). V gave up 5 bases and J gave up 7 bases; unmatched junction bases: 4. The length of the CDR3 is 15 residues. This CDR3 is CASSTGLAGVNEQFF. The CDR3, as DNA: TGTGCCAGCAGCACGGGACTAGCGGGAGTAAATGAGCAGTTCTTC.

This clone appeared a few times. The chain has TRBV5-4 and TRBJ2-1; tentative D call: TRBD2 (6 bases). The germline CDR1 and CDR2 sequences are SGHNT and YYREEE (reference sequence). The V and J ends lost 5 bases and 7 bases respectively, with 19 bases between them. The CDR3 totals 15 residues. The chain's CDR3 is CASSFGLSSANEQFF. The CDR3 DNA is TGTGCCAGCAGTTTTGGACTATCGTCGGCGAATGAGCAGTTCTTC.

The rearrangement joins TRBV9 to TRBJ2-1; 7 bases are shared with TRBD2. CDR3 length equals 18 residues. The V gene's germline CDR1 is SGDLS and CDR2 YYNGEE. Germline trimming cut 3 bases from V and 6 bases from J; bases unmatched to any gene: 18. The CDR3 loop reads CASSARGSAGCYSNEQFF. CDR3 bases: TGTGCCAGCAGCGCACGGGGCTCAGCGGGGTGCTATTCCAATGAGCAGTTCTTC.

This chain links TRBV27 with TRBJ2-7, with 11 positions matching TRBD2. With 5 bases clipped from V and 0 bases from J, the junction kept 18 bases outside the gene matches. Germline V gene sequence: CDR1 MNHEY, CDR2 SMNVEV (reference sequence). The CDR3 is 20 residues long. This CDR3 reads CASSPNPCVGLAGGSYEQYF. The CDR3 coding sequence is TGTGCCAGCAGTCCGAACCCTTGTGTAGGTCTAGCGGGAGGCTCCTACGAGCAGTACTTC.

This rearrangement joins TRBV19 to TRBJ1-5, with TRBD1 as a possible D gene (6 bases). Germline V lookup: CDR1 LNHDA, CDR2 SQIVND (reference sequence). Deletions cut 3 bases from V and 11 bases from J, with 26 bases between. There are 17 residues in the CDR3. The CDR3, as DNA: TGTGCCAGTAGTATGAACCGGGACATAAGGCACCAAGGTTCCCAGCATTTT. Encoded protein: CASSMNRDIRHQGSQHF. Full variable domain (missing parts from reference TRBV19 and TRBJ1-5): DGGITQSPKYLFRKEGQNVTLSCEQNLNHDAMYWYRQDPGQGLRLIYYSQIVNDFQKGDIAEGYSVSREKKESFPLTVTSAQKNPTAFYLCASSMNRDIRHQGSQHFGDGTRLSIL.

The chain is built from TRBV15 and TRBJ1-2, with D possibly TRBD1 on 6 matching bases. Germline V gene data show CDR1 as LNHNV and CDR2 as YYDKDF (reference sequence). V shed 1 base and J shed 0 bases, with 12 bases lying between them. The CDR3 spans 16 residues. CDR3 DNA sequence: TGTGCCACCAGCAGAGGTGGGGGGGGGCCTAACTATGGCTACACCTTC. It is translated as CATSRGGGGPNYGYTF.

In DNA, the CDR3 is TGTGCAAGTCGCTTAACTTCGGCGGGAGCCTCATACGAGCAGTACTTC. Translated: CASRLTSAGASYEQYF. The chain employs TRBV12-2 and TRBJ2-7; the table's D call, TRBD2, has no DNA check behind it. TRBV12-2 has pseudogene status. This CDR3 has 16 residues.

This chain joins TRBV6-1 and TRBJ2-7, with D possibly TRBD2 on 5 matching bases. V lost 7 bases to trimming and J lost 4 bases, with 20 bases between them. Germline V gene data show CDR1 as MNHNS and CDR2 as SASEGT. This CDR3 is 15 amino acids long. The CDR3 nucleotides read TGTGCCAGCAAGCCCCGGGCCTCGGGAAGTTACGAGCAGTACTTC. Protein product: CASKPRASGSYEQYF.

The chain couples TRBV28 to TRBJ1-3; TRBD1 might be the D (6 bases). CDR3 size: 19 residues. Germline V gene sequence: CDR1 MDHEN, CDR2 SYDVKM. Deletions cut 4 bases from V and 0 bases from J, with 22 bases between. As DNA, the CDR3 is TGTGCCAGCAGTTCCCCTCCCCAGCAGGGAGGGGGCTCTGGAAACACCATATATTTT. It yields the protein CASSSPPQQGGGSGNTIYF. Full variable domain (missing parts from reference TRBV28 and TRBJ1-3): DVKVTQSSRYLVKRTGEKVFLECVQDMDHENMFWYRQDPGLGLRLIYFSYDVKMKEKGDIPEGYSVSREKKERFSLILESASTNQTSMYLCASSSPPQQGGGSGNTIYFGEGSWLTVV.

V usage is TRBV5-1 and J usage is TRBJ2-1, with a weak D call TRBD2 (5 bases). The CDR3 sequence is 16 residues long. Between the trimmed V and J ends, which lost 0 bases and 1 base, there was a span of 11 bases. Germline values: CDR1 SGHRS, CDR2 YFSETQ. The CDR3 region has the DNA TGCGCCAGCAGCTTGGGAGGGAAGCAGTCCTACAATGAGCAGTTCTTC. It encodes CASSLGGKQSYNEQFF.

The CDR3 region has the DNA TGTGCCAGCAGTGAAATTCCTACCCACTCCTACGAGCAGTACTTC. Its protein product is CASSEIPTHSYEQYF. This chain connects TRBV6-1 to TRBJ2-7; unclear D gene. CDR3 length: 15 amino acids. CDR1 and CDR2 from the germline V gene are MNHNS and SASEGT. V lost 2 bases, J lost 0 bases, and 11 bases lay in between.

V usage is TRBV7-9 and J usage is TRBJ2-5, with TRBD2 matching over 7 bases. Germline values: CDR1 SEHNR, CDR2 FQNEAQ (reference sequence). CDR3 length equals 14 residues. V trimming: 2 bases; J trimming: 4 bases; junction bases outside the gene matches: 4. The CDR3 reads CASSLSGGRETQYF. The CDR3 nucleotides read TGTGCCAGCAGCTTAAGTGGCGGGAGAGAGACCCAGTACTTC.

The chain carries TRBV11-2 and TRBJ2-5; 12 nucleotides line up with TRBD2. Germline-derived CDR1 and CDR2 are SGHAT and FQNNGV. The J segment lost 5 bases and the V segment lost 3 bases, leaving 7 bases of the junction unmatched. The CDR3 extends over 16 amino acids. This chain's CDR3 is CASSFGLAGGSETQYF. Written as DNA, the CDR3 is TGTGCCAGCAGCTTCGGCCTAGCGGGAGGGTCGGAGACCCAGTACTTC.

The CDR3 protein is CASSLAPREAYVQYF. The CDR3 DNA reads as TGTGCCAGCAGTTTAGCCCCCCGCGAGGCCTATGTGCAGTACTTC. V and J are TRBV27 and TRBJ2-7, with D uncertain. CDR1 is MNHEY, CDR2 SMNVEV, per germline (reference sequence). V was cut by 2 bases and J by 9 bases, with 20 bases left in between. The CDR3 sequence is 15 residues long.

The table lists this clone with a count of one. The V gene is TRBV4-3, the J gene TRBJ2-5; D perhaps matches TRBD1 (6 bases). Germline V gives CDR1 LGHNA, CDR2 YSLEER. This CDR3 comprises 17 residues. Trimming removed 2 bases at V and 2 bases at J, with 18 bases between. In nucleotides, the CDR3 is TGCGCCAGCAGCCAAATAAGGGGGTCCGGGACACAAGAGACCCAGTACTTC. Translated: CASSQIRGSGTQETQYF.

This chain connects TRBV9 to TRBJ2-2; 9 bases are shared with TRBD2. V lost 3 bases and J lost 7; bases outside the gene matches: 7. The CDR3 sequence is 15 residues long. Germline CDR1 reads SGDLS; CDR2 reads YYNGEE. CDR3 residues: CASSAHGGGDGELFF. CDR3 DNA: TGTGCCAGCAGCGCCCACGGCGGGGGGGACGGGGAGCTGTTTTTT.